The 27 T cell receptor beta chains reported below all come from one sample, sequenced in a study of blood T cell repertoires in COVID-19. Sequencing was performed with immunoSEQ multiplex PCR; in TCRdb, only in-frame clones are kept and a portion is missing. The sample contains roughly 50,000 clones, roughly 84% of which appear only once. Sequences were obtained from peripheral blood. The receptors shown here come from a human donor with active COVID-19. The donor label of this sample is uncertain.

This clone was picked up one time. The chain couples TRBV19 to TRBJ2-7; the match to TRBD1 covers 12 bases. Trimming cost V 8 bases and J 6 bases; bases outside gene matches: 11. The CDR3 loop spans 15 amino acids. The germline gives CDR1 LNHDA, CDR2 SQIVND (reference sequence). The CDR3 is CASVTWGTGGFEQYF. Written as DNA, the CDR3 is TGTGCCAGTGTTACATGGGGGACAGGGGGCTTCGAGCAGTACTTC.

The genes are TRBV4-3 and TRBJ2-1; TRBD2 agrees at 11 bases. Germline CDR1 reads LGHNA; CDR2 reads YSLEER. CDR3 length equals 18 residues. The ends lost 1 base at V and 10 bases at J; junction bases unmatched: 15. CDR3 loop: CASSQAGPSGGLVWEQFF. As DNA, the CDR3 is TGCGCCAGCAGCCAAGCTGGTCCTAGCGGGGGGTTAGTTTGGGAGCAGTTCTTC.

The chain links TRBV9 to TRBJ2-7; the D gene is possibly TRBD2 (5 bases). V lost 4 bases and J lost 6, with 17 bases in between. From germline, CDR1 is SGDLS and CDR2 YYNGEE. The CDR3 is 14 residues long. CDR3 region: CASSPDPSRVEQYF. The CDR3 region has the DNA TGTGCCAGCAGCCCCGACCCTTCGCGGGTCGAGCAGTACTTC.

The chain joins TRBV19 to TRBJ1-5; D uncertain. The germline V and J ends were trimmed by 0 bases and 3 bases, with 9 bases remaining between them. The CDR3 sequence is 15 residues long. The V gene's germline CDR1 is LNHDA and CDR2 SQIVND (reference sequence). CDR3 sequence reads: CASSIDAGYNQPQHF. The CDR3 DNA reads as TGTGCCAGTAGTATAGATGCGGGATACAATCAGCCCCAGCATTTT.

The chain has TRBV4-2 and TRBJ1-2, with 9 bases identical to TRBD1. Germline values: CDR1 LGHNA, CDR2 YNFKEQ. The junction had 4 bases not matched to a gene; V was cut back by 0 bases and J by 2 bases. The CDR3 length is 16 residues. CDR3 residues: CASSQDMGQGNYGYTF. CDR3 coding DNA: TGTGCCAGCAGCCAAGACATGGGACAGGGAAACTATGGCTACACCTTC.

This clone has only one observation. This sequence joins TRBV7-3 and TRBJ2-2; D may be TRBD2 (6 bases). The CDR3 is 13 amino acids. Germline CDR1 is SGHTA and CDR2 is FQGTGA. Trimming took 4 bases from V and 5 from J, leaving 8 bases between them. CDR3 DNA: TGTGCCAGCAGCTCTGCGGGGACCGGGGAGCTGTTTTTT. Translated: CASSSAGTGELFF.

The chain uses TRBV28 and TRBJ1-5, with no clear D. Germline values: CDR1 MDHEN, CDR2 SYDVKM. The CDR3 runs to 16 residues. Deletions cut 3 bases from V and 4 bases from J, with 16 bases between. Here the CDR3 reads CASSFRSIGANQPQHF. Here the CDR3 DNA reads TGTGCCAGCAGTTTTCGGAGTATTGGCGCTAATCAGCCCCAGCATTTT. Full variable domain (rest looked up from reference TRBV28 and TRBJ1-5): DVKVTQSSRYLVKRTGEKVFLECVQDMDHENMFWYRQDPGLGLRLIYFSYDVKMKEKGDIPEGYSVSREKKERFSLILESASTNQTSMYLCASSFRSIGANQPQHFGDGTRLSIL.

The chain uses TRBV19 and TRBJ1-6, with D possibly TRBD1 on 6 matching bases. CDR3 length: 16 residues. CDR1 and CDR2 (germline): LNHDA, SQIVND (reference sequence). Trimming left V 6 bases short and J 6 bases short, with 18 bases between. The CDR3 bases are TGTGCCAGTAGCCCACCCCGGACAGCACCTAATTCACCCCTCCACTTT. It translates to CASSPPRTAPNSPLHF.

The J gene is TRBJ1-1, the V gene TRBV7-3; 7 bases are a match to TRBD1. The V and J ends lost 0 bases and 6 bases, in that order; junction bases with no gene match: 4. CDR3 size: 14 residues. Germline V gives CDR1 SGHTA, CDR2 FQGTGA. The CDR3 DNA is TGTGCCAGCAGCTTAACAGGGGGCGCCTCTGAAGCTTTCTTT. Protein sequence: CASSLTGGASEAFF.

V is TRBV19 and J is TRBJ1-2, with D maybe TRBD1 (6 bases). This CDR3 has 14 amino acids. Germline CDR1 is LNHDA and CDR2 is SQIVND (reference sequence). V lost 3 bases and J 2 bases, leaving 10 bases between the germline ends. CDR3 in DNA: TGTGCCAGTAGTATGGAGAGGGGGAACTATGGCTACACCTTC. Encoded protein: CASSMERGNYGYTF.

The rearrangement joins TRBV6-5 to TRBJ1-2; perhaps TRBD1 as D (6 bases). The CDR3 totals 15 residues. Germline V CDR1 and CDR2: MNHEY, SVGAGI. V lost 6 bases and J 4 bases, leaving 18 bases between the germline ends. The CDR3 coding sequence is TGTGCCAGCAGGGACACAGGGAACACACGCTATGGCTACACCTTC. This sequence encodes CASRDTGNTRYGYTF.

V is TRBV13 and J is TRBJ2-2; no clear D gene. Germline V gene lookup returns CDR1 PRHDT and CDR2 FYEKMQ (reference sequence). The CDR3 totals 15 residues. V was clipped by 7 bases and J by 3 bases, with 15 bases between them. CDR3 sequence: CASTLFPRDTGELFF. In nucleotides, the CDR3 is TGTGCCAGCACTCTGTTCCCACGGGACACCGGGGAGCTGTTTTTT. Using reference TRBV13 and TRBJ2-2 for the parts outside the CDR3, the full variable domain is AAGVIQSPRHLIKEKRETATLKCYPIPRHDTVYWYQQGPGQDPQFLISFYEKMQSDKGSIPDRFSAQQFSDYHSELNMSSLELGDSALYFCASTLFPRDTGELFFGEGSRLTVL.

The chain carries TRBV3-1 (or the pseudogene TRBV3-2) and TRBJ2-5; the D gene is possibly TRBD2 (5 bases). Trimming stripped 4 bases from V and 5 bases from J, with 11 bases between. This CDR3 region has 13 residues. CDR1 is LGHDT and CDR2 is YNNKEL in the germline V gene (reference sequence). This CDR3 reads CASSRRLWETQYF. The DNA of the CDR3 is TGTGCCAGCAGCCGTAGACTATGGGAGACCCAGTACTTC.

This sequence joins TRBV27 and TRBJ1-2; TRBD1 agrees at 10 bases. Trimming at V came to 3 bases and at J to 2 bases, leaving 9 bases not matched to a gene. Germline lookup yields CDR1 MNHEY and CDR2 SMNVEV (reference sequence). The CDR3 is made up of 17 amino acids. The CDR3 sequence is CASSFLVRTGGNYGYTF. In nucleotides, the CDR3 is TGTGCCAGCAGTTTCCTAGTCCGGACAGGGGGAAACTATGGCTACACCTTC.

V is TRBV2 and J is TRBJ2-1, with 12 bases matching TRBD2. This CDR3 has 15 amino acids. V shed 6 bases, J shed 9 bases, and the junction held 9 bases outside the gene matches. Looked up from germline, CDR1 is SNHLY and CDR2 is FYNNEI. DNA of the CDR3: TGTGCCAGCAGGGCCCCTAGCGGGGGGGGTGGTGAGCAGTTCTTC. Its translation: CASRAPSGGGGEQFF.

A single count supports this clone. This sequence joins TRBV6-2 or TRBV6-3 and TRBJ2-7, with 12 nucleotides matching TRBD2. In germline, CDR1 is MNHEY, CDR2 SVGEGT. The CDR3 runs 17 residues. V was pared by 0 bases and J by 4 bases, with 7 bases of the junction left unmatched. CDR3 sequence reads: CASSYSPRLAGDYEQYF. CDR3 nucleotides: TGTGCCAGCAGTTACTCTCCTAGACTAGCGGGAGATTACGAGCAGTACTTC.

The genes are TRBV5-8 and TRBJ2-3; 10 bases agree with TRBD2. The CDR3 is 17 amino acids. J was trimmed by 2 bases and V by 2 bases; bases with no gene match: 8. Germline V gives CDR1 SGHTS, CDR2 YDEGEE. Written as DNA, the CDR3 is TGTGCCAGCAGCTTCCTCTTAGCGGGGGGTACCACAGATACGCAGTATTTT. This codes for CASSFLLAGGTTDTQYF.

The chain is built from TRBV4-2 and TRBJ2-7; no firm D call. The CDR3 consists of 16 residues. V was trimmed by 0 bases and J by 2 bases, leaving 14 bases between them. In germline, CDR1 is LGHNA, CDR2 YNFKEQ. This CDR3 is CASSQDPLVLPYEQYF. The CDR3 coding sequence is TGTGCCAGCAGCCAAGACCCCCTAGTTCTCCCCTACGAGCAGTACTTC.

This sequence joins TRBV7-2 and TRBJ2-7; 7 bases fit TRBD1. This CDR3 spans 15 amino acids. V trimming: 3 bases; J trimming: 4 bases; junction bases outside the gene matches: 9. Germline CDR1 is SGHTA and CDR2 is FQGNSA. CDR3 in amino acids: CASSFSGTAPYEQYF. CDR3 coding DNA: TGTGCCAGCAGCTTCTCTGGGACAGCGCCTTACGAGCAGTACTTC.

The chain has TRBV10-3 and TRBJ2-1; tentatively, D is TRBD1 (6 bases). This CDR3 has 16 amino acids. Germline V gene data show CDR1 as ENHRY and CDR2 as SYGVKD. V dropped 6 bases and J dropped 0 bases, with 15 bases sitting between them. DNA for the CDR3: TGTGCCATCAGAGAAACAGGGCTCCTCTCCTACAATGAGCAGTTCTTC. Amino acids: CAIRETGLLSYNEQFF.

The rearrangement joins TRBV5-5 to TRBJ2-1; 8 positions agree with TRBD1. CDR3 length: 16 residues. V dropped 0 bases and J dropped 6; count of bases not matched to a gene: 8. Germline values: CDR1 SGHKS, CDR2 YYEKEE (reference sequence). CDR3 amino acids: CASSLDLQGAFNEQFF. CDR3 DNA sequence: TGTGCCAGCAGCTTGGATCTGCAGGGGGCTTTCAATGAGCAGTTCTTC.

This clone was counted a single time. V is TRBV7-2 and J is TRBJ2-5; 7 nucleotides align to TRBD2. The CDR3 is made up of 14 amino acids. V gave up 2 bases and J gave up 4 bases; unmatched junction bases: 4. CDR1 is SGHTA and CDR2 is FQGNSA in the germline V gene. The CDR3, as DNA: TGTGCCAGCAGCTTAAACTCGGGGGGAGAGACCCAGTACTTC. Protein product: CASSLNSGGETQYF.

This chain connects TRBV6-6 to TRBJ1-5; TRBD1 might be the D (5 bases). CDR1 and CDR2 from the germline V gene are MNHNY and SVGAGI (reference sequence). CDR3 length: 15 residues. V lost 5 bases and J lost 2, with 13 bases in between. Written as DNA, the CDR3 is TGTGCCAGCAGTCCGCAGGGAGGGGGCAATCAGCCCCAGCATTTT. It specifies CASSPQGGGNQPQHF.

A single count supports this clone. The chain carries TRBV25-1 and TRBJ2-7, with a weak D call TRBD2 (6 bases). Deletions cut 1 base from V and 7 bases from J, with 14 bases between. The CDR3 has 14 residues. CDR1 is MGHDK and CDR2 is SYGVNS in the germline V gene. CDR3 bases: TGTGCCAGCAGTGAATTGGGGGGACCTAGGGAGCAGTACTTC. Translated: CASSELGGPREQYF.

CDR3 in DNA: TGTGCCACCAGCAGAGTGGTAGGGGGGGACTCACCCCTCCACTTT. Encoded protein: CATSRVVGGDSPLHF. The chain has TRBV15 and TRBJ1-6, with D possibly matching TRBD1 (6 bases). The CDR3 is made up of 15 amino acids. V gave up 1 base and J gave up 10 bases, with 14 bases separating them. The germline V gene has CDR1 LNHNV and CDR2 YYDKDF (reference sequence).

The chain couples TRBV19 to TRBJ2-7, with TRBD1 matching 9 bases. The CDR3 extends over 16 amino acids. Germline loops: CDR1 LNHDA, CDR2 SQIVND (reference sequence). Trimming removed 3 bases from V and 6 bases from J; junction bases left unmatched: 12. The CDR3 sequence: CASSMGLNRGRTEQYF. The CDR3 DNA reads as TGTGCCAGTAGTATGGGACTCAACAGGGGGCGAACCGAGCAGTACTTC. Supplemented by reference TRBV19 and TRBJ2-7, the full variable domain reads DGGITQSPKYLFRKEGQNVTLSCEQNLNHDAMYWYRQDPGQGLRLIYYSQIVNDFQKGDIAEGYSVSREKKESFPLTVTSAQKNPTAFYLCASSMGLNRGRTEQYFGPGTRLTVT.

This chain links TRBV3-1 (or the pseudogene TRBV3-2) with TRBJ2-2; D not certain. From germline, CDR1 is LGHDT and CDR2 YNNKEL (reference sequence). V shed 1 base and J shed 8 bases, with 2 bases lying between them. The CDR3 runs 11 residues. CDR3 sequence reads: CASSQAGELFF. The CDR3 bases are TGTGCCAGCAGCCAAGCGGGGGAGCTGTTTTTT.